This T cell receptor beta chain is drawn from a study of blood T cell repertoires in COVID-19. TCRdb's copy holds only in-frame clones and misses some; the assay was immunoSEQ multiplex PCR. The sample has around 34,000 clones; 80% are singletons. The germline V and J ends were trimmed by 3 bases and 6 bases, with 15 bases remaining between them. From germline, CDR1 is KGHSH and CDR2 LQKENI. This CDR3 is 14 amino acids long. The chain recombines TRBV18 with TRBJ2-7; the D is unclear. The sample was peripheral blood. The clonotype comes from a woman aged 70-85 years with acute or convalescent COVID-19. The DNA for the CDR3 is TGTGCCAGCTCACCGCGCGCCTTAGATAGCGAGCAGTACTTC. Protein sequence: CASSPRALDSEQYF.